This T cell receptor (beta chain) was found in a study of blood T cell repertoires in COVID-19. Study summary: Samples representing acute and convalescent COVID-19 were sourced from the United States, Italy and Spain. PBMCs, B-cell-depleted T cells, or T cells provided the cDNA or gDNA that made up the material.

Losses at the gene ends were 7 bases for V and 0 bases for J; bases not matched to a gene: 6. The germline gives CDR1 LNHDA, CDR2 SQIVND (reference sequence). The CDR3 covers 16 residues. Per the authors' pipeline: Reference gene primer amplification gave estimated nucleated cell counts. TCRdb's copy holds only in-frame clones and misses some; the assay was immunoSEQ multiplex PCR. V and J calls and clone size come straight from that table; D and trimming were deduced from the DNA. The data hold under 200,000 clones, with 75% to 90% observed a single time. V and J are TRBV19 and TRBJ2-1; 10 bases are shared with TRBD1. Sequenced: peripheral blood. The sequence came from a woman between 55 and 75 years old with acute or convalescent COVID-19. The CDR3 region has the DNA TGTGCCAGTAAAGGGGGGACAGGGGTCTCCTACAATGAGCAGTTCTTC. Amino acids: CASKGGTGVSYNEQFF.